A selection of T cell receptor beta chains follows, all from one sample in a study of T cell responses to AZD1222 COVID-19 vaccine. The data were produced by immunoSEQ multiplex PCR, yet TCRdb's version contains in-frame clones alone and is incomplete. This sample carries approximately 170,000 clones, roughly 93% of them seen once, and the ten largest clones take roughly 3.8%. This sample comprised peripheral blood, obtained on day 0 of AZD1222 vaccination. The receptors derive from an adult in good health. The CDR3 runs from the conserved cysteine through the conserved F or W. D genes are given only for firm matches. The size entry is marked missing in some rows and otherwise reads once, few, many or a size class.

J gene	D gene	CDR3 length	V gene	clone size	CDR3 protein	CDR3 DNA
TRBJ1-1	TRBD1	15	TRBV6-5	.	CASTSGGSPSTEAFF	TGTGCCAGCACCTCAGGGGGCAGCCCCAGCACTGAAGCTTTCTTT
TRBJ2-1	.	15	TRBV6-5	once	CASRAWAAGYNEQFF	TGTGCCAGCAGGGCCTGGGCTGCGGGGTACAATGAGCAGTTCTTC
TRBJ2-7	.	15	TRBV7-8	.	CASSWNMGDSYEQYF	TGTGCCAGCAGCTGGAATATGGGAGATTCCTACGAGCAGTACTTC
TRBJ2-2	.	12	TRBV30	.	CARGSVTGELFF	TGTGCCCGGGGATCGGTAACCGGGGAGCTGTTTTTT
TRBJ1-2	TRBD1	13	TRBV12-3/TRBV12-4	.	CASSQGQNYGYTF	TGTGCCAGCAGCCAGGGACAGAACTATGGCTACACCTTC
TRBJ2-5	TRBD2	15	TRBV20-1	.	CSASRGGRALETQYF	TGCAGTGCTAGTAGGGGCGGGAGGGCCTTAGAGACCCAGTACTTC
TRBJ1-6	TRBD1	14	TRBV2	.	CASRRTGPNSPLHF	TGTGCCAGCAGAAGGACAGGGCCAAATTCACCCCTCCACTTT
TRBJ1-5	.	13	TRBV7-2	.	CASSLEGFQPQHF	TGTGCCAGCAGCTTAGAAGGGTTTCAGCCCCAGCATTTT
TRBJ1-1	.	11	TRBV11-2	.	CASSPSTEAFF	TGTGCCAGCAGCCCTTCCACTGAAGCTTTCTTT
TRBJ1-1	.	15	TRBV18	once	CASSSDRPSNTEAFF	TGTGCCAGCTCCTCTGACAGGCCATCGAACACTGAAGCTTTCTTT
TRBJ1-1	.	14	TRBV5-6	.	CASSLTLGNTEAFF	TGTGCCAGCAGCCTAACCCTGGGCAACACTGAAGCTTTCTTT
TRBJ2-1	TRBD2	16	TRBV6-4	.	CASSDSGGRALDEQFF	TGTGCCAGCAGTGACTCCGGCGGGAGGGCCTTGGATGAGCAGTTCTTC
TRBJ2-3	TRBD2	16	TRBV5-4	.	CASSFSTSGGTDTQYF	TGTGCCAGCAGCTTCTCGACTAGCGGAGGGACAGATACGCAGTATTTT
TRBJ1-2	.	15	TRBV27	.	CASCASGRANYGYTF	TGTGCCAGCTGTGCTTCGGGCCGAGCTAACTATGGCTACACCTTC
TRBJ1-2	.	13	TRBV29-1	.	CSALRGAKDGYTF	TGCAGCGCCTTACGGGGGGCTAAGGATGGCTACACCTTC
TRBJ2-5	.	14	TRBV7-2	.	CASARLGVSETQYF	TGTGCCAGTGCTAGGCTGGGGGTATCAGAGACCCAGTACTTC
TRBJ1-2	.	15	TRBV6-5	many	CASSSLPSLGHGYTF	TGTGCCAGCAGCTCCCTCCCGTCTCTTGGGCATGGCTACACCTTC
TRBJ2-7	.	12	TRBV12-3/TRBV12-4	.	CASSRTVYEQYF	TGTGCCAGCAGCCGGACAGTATACGAGCAGTACTTC
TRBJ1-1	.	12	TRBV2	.	CASSVQGVEAFF	TGTGCCAGCAGTGTACAAGGGGTTGAAGCTTTCTTT
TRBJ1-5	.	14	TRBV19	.	CASSIWGPGQPQHF	TGTGCCAGTAGTATTTGGGGGCCCGGGCAGCCCCAGCATTTT
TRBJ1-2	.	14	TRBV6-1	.	CASSESAWPSGYTF	TGTGCCAGCAGTGAATCGGCCTGGCCTAGCGGCTACACCTTC
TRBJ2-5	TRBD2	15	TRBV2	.	CASSRLAGGQETQYF	TGTGCCAGCAGTCGACTAGCGGGAGGGCAAGAGACCCAGTACTTC
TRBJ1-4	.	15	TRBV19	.	CASSIGNSIPEKLFF	TGTGCCAGTAGTATAGGGAACAGCATCCCTGAAAAACTGTTTTTT
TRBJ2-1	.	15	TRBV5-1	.	CASSLWDGSYNEQFF	TGCGCCAGCAGCTTGTGGGACGGCTCCTACAATGAGCAGTTCTTC
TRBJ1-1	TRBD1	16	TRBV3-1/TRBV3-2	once	CASSQWFTGANTEAFF	TGTGCCAGCAGTCAATGGTTTACAGGGGCGAACACTGAAGCTTTCTTT
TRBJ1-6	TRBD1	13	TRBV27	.	CASGWTGRSPLHF	TGTGCCAGCGGTTGGACAGGGAGGTCACCCCTCCACTTT
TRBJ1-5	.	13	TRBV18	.	CASSRGRDQPQHF	TGTGCCAGCTCACGGGGACGGGATCAGCCCCAGCATTTT
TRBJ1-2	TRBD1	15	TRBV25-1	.	CASSDSRGLVYGYTF	TGTGCCAGCAGTGACTCTAGGGGGCTGGTCTATGGCTACACCTTC
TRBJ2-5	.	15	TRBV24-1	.	CATSDGGQGQETQYF	TGTGCCACCAGTGATGGCGGGCAGGGACAAGAGACCCAGTACTTC
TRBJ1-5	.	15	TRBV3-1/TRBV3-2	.	CASSQDSRGESPQHF	TGTGCCAGCAGCCAAGATTCCAGGGGAGAAAGTCCCCAGCATTTT
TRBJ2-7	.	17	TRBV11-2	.	CASSRITGTHGTYEQYF	TGTGCCAGCAGCAGAATTACCGGGACTCATGGGACCTACGAGCAGTACTTC
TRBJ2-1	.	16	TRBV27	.	CASRRFGGSDYNEQFF	TGTGCCAGCAGAAGGTTCGGCGGGTCAGACTACAATGAGCAGTTCTTC
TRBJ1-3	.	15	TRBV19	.	CASSIPGVYGNTIYF	TGTGCCAGTAGTATACCGGGGGTGTATGGAAACACCATATATTTT
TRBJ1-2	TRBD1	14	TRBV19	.	CASSLPGQGPGYTF	TGTGCCAGTAGTCTCCCGGGACAGGGTCCTGGCTACACCTTC
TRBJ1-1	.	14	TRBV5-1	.	CASSLDTMNTEAFF	TGCGCCAGCAGCTTGGACACGATGAACACTGAAGCTTTCTTT
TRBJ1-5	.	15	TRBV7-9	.	CASSSGEFSNQPQHF	TGTGCCAGCAGCTCGGGGGAATTCAGCAATCAGCCCCAGCATTTT
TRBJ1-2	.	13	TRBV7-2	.	CASSLVTGGAYTF	TGTGCCAGCAGCTTAGTAACCGGGGGAGCCTACACCTTC
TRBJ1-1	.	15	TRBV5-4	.	CASSQMTPLNTEAFF	TGTGCCAGCAGCCAAATGACACCCTTGAACACTGAAGCTTTCTTT
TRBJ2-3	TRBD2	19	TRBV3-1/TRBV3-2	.	CASSQSLGLAGPTTDTQYF	TGTGCCAGCAGCCAAAGTCTGGGACTAGCGGGACCTACCACAGATACGCAGTATTTT
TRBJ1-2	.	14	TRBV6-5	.	CASSYQGASYGYTF	TGTGCCAGCAGTTACCAAGGGGCGAGCTATGGCTACACCTTC
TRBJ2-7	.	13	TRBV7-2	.	CASSLKGSYEQYF	TGTGCCAGCAGCTTAAAGGGATCCTACGAGCAGTACTTC
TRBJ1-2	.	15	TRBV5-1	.	CASSLARTDRYGYTF	TGCGCCAGCAGCTTGGCGAGGACAGACCGCTATGGCTACACCTTC
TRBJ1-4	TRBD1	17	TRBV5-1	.	CASSLWGQGHRDEKLFF	TGCGCCAGCAGCTTGTGGGGACAGGGGCATCGGGATGAAAAACTGTTTTTT
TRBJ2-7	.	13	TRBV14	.	CASSLQGSYEQYF	TGTGCCAGCAGCCTACAGGGTTCGTACGAGCAGTACTTC
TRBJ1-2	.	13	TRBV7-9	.	CASSLGGYYGYTF	TGTGCCAGCAGCTTAGGCGGTTACTATGGCTACACCTTC
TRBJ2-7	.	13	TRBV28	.	CASGRADLREQYF	TGTGCCAGCGGCCGAGCGGACTTGAGGGAGCAGTACTTC
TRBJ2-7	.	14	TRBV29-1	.	CSVVRTTRPYEQYF	TGCAGCGTTGTAAGGACTACCCGACCCTACGAGCAGTACTTC
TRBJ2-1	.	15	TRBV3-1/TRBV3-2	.	CASSQGLLLMDEQFF	TGTGCCAGCAGCCAAGGACTACTCCTGATGGATGAGCAGTTCTTC
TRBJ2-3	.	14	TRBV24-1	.	CATSDRTYTDTQYF	TGTGCCACCAGTGACAGGACATACACAGATACGCAGTATTTT
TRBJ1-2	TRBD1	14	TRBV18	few	CASSPFTGDYGYTF	TGTGCCAGCTCACCGTTTACAGGGGACTATGGCTACACCTTC
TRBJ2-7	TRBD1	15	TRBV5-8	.	CASSLYPDRGIEQYF	TGTGCCAGCAGCTTGTACCCGGACAGGGGAATAGAGCAGTACTTC
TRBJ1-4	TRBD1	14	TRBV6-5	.	CASSSGQLNEKLFF	TGTGCCAGCAGTTCGGGACAGTTAAATGAAAAACTGTTTTTT
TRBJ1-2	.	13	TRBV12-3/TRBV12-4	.	CASSSDGNYGYTF	TGTGCCAGCAGTTCCGACGGGAACTATGGCTACACCTTC
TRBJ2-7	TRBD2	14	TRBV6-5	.	CASSSGGRSYEQYF	TGTGCCAGCAGTTCCGGCGGGAGATCCTACGAGCAGTACTTC
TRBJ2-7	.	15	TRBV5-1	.	CASSLGTVPSYEQYF	TGCGCCAGCAGCTTGGGGACAGTTCCCTCCTACGAGCAGTACTTC